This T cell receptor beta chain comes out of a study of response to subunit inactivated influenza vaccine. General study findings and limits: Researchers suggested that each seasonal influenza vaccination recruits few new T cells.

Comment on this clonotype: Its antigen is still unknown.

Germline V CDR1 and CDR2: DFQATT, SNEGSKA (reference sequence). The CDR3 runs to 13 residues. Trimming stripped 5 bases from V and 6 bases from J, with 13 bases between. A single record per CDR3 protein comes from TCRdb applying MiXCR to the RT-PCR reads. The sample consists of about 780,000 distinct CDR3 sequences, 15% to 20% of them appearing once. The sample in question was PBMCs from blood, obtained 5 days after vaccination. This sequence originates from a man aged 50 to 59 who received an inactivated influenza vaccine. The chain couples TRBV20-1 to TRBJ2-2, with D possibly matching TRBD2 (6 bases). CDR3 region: CSASLSGPGELFF. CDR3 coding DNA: TGCAGTGCTTCGCTTAGCGGTCCCGGGGAGCTGTTTTTT.